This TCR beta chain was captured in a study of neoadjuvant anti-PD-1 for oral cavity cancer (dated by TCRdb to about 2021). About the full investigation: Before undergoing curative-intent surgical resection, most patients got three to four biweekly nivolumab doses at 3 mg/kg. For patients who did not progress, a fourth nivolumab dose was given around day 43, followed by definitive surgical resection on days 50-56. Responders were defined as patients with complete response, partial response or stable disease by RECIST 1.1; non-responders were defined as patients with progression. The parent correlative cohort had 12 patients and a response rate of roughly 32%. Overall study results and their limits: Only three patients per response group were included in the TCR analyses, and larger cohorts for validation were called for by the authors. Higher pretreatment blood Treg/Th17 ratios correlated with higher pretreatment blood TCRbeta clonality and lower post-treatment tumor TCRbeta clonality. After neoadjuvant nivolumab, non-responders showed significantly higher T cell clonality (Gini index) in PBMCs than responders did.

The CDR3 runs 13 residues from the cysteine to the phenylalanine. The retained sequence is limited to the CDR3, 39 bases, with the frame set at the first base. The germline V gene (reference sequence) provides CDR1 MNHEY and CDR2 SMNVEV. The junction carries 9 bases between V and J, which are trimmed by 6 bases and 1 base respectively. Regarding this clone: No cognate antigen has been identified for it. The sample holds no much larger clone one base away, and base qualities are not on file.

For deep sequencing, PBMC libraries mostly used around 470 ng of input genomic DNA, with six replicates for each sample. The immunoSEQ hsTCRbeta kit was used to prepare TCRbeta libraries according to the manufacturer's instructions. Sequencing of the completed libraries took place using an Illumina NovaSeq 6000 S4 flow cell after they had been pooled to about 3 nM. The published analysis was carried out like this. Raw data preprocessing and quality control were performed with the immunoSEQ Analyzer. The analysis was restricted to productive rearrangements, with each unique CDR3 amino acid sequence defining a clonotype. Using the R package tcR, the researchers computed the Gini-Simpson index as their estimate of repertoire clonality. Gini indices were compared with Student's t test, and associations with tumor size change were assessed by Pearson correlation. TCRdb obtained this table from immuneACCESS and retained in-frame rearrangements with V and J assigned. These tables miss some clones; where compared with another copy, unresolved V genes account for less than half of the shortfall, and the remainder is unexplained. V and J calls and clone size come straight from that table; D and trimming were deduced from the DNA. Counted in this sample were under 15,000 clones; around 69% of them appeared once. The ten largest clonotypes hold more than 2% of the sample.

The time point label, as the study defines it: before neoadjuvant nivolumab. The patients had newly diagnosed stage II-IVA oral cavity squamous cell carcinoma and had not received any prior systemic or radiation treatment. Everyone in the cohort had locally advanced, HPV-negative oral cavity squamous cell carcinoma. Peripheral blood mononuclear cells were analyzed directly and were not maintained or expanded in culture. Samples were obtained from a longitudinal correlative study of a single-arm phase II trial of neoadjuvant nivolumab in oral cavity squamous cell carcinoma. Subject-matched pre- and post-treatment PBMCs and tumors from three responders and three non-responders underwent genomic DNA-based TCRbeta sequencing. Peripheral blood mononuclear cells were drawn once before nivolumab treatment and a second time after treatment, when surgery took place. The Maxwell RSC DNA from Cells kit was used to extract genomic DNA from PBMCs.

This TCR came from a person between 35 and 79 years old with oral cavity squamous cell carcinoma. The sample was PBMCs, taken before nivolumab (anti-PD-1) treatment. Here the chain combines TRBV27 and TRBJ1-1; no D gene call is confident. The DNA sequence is TGTGCCAGCAGCTATCTGGGGAACACTGAAGCTTTCTTT. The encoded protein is CASSYLGNTEAFF.